Sequencing of this T cell receptor (beta chain) was carried out in a study of monozygotic twins with inflammatory bowel disease. The CDR3 runs to 13 residues. CDR1 SQVTM and CDR2 ANQGSEA come from the germline V gene. The unique tags termed UMIs, each holding a 6-nucleotide sample barcode, were added by means of template switching. TCRdb re-called the 5' RACE reads and catalogs CDR3 proteins one per entry, DNA excluded. The sample table includes approximately 380,000 distinct CDR3 sequences. This receptor was identified in a human donor with ulcerative colitis or Crohn's disease, or a healthy co-twin of an affected twin (not recorded which). J is TRBJ2-1 and V is TRBV29-1. The sequencing input was blood. The CDR3 protein is CSVEAISYNEQFF.